What follows are 21 T cell receptor beta chains derived from one specimen sequenced in a study of technical replicates of blood from a handful of donors. Using immunoSEQ multiplex PCR, the repertoire was profiled, and TCRdb retains in-frame clones only, with some absent. This table holds approximately 73,000 clones, 93% found once. The sample taken for sequencing was T cells isolated from PBMCs. These receptors were obtained from a human donor in good health.

The chain is built from TRBV28 and TRBJ1-1; D is perhaps TRBD1 (5 bases). There are 15 residues in the CDR3. Germline V gives CDR1 MDHEN, CDR2 SYDVKM. Trimming removed 2 bases from V and 3 bases from J, with 13 bases in between. CDR3 DNA: TGTGCCAGCAGTTTAACGGGGGGAGGTTACACTGAAGCTTTCTTT. As protein: CASSLTGGGYTEAFF.

This chain connects TRBV6-6 to TRBJ2-5; 9 bases are shared with TRBD1. Germline trimming cut 0 bases from V and 3 bases from J; bases unmatched to any gene: 2. CDR1 and CDR2 (germline): MNHNY, SVGAGI (reference sequence). CDR3 length: 15 residues. CDR3 sequence reads: CASSYSGTGKETQYF. As DNA, the CDR3 is TGTGCCAGCAGTTACTCGGGGACAGGGAAAGAGACCCAGTACTTC.

This sequence joins TRBV18 and TRBJ1-1; D is ambiguous. V dropped 3 bases and J dropped 0 bases, with 8 bases sitting between them. The CDR3 has 14 amino acids. The germline V gene has CDR1 KGHSH and CDR2 LQKENI. The CDR3 DNA sequence: TGTGCCAGCTCACCGGTTAACATGAACACTGAAGCTTTCTTT. Translated: CASSPVNMNTEAFF.

This clone was counted once. The genes are TRBV6-5 and TRBJ1-2, with D tentatively TRBD1 (6 bases). Per the germline V gene, CDR1 is MNHEY and CDR2 is SVGAGI. The CDR3 sequence is 13 residues long. V was trimmed by 2 bases and J by 2 bases, leaving 6 bases between them. The DNA of the CDR3 is TGTGCCAGCAGTTACGGACAGAACTATGGCTACACCTTC. It specifies CASSYGQNYGYTF.

The chain joins TRBV29-1 to TRBJ2-7, with D tentatively TRBD1 (5 bases). The V and J ends lost 6 bases and 2 bases respectively, with 14 bases between them. CDR1 is SQVTM, CDR2 ANQGSEA, per germline. The CDR3 length is 13 residues. The CDR3 reads CSVRQTAAYEQYF. Here the CDR3 DNA reads TGCAGCGTCCGACAGACCGCTGCCTACGAGCAGTACTTC.

This clone was found a few times. The CDR3 nucleotides read TGTGCCAGCAGGACGACAGGCACTGAAGCTTTCTTT. It yields the protein CASRTTGTEAFF. V and J are TRBV2 and TRBJ1-1, with D possibly matching TRBD1 (6 bases). Between the trimmed V and J ends, which lost 6 bases and 4 bases, there was a span of 9 bases. CDR3 length: 12 residues. Per the germline V gene, CDR1 is SNHLY and CDR2 is FYNNEI. Filled out from reference TRBV2 and TRBJ1-1, the complete variable domain reads EPEVTQTPSHQVTQMGQEVILRCVPISNHLYFYWYRQILGQKVEFLVSFYNNEISEKSEIFDDQFSVERPDGSNFTLKIRSTKLEDSAMYFCASRTTGTEAFFGQGTRLTVV.

The chain links TRBV5-1 to TRBJ2-1, with TRBD2 identical over 8 bases. V shed 7 bases, J shed 14 bases, and the junction held 14 bases outside the gene matches. Germline CDR1 and CDR2: SGHRS and YFSETQ. The CDR3 is 13 amino acids. CDR3: CASLRNKGTRKFF. CDR3 in DNA: TGCGCCAGCCTTCGTAACAAGGGGACTAGAAAGTTCTTC.

This chain joins TRBV4-1 and TRBJ2-7, with 9 bases fitting TRBD1. Trimming removed 2 bases from V and 7 bases from J; junction bases left unmatched: 9. The CDR3 runs to 15 residues. Germline values: CDR1 MGHRA, CDR2 YSYEKL. In nucleotides, the CDR3 is TGCGCCAGCAGCCAAACCGGGACAGGGTATGAAGAGCAGTACTTC. Translation gives CASSQTGTGYEEQYF.

Regarding this clone: One end of the junction fails to match germline, which may point to a read error. The V gene is TRBV11-1, the J gene TRBJ2-3; 10 bases are a match to TRBD2. Germline V gene lookup returns CDR1 SGHAT and CDR2 FQDESV (reference sequence). CDR3 length: 14 amino acids. The CDR3 DNA follows: TGTGCCAGCAGCCTAGCGGGAGGCACAGATACGCAGTATTTT. As protein: CASSLAGGTDTQYF.

J is TRBJ1-1 and V is TRBV11-3; perhaps TRBD1 as D (6 bases). CDR3 length equals 14 residues. Germline V gene sequence: CDR1 SGHNT, CDR2 YENEEA. The V and J ends lost 4 bases and 1 base respectively, with 10 bases between them. The CDR3 protein is CASSSQGGNTEAFF. CDR3 in DNA: TGTGCCAGCAGCTCACAGGGCGGGAACACTGAAGCTTTCTTT. Filled out from reference TRBV11-3 and TRBJ1-1, the complete variable domain reads EAGVVQSPRYKIIEKKQPVAFWCNPISGHNTLYWYLQNLGQGPELLIRYENEEAVDDSQLPKDRFSAERLKGVDSTLKIQPAELGDSAVYLCASSSQGGNTEAFFGQGTRLTVV.

The rearrangement links TRBV5-4 to TRBJ2-7; 9 nucleotides line up with TRBD2. V shed 4 bases and J 6 bases; nucleotides not matched to a gene: 5. The CDR3 is made up of 13 amino acids. CDR1 and CDR2 from the germline V gene are SGHNT and YYREEE (reference sequence). CDR3 residues: CASSQIAGVEQYF. CDR3 coding DNA: TGTGCCAGCAGCCAGATAGCGGGGGTCGAGCAGTACTTC. The whole variable domain, filled in from reference TRBV5-4 and TRBJ2-7, reads ETGVTQSPTHLIKTRGQQVTLRCSSQSGHNTVSWYQQALGQGPQFIFQYYREEENGRGNFPPRFSGLQFPNYSSELNVNALELDDSALYLCASSQIAGVEQYFGPGTRLTVT.

The CDR3 sequence: CASSEEAGPNEQYF. In nucleotides, the CDR3 is TGTGCCAGCAGTGAAGAGGCAGGCCCTAACGAGCAGTACTTC. The chain is built from TRBV2 and TRBJ2-7; D is unresolved. This CDR3 has 14 residues. Trimming stripped 1 base from V and 5 bases from J, with 12 bases between. Per the germline V gene, CDR1 is SNHLY and CDR2 is FYNNEI.

The V gene is TRBV28, the J gene TRBJ1-3; no clear D gene. CDR1 is MDHEN and CDR2 is SYDVKM in the germline V gene. The length of the CDR3 is 9 residues. V lost 5 bases to trimming and J lost 12 bases, with 5 bases between them. CDR3: CASSLGIYF. As DNA, the CDR3 is TGTGCCAGCAGTCTCGGCATATATTTT.

The chain recombines TRBV6-5 with TRBJ1-1, with unresolved D. Deletions cut 1 base from V and 1 base from J, with 7 bases between. The length of the CDR3 is 14 residues. The V gene's germline CDR1 is MNHEY and CDR2 SVGAGI. CDR3 protein: CASSYFESNTEAFF. The DNA for the CDR3 is TGTGCCAGCAGTTACTTCGAGTCGAACACTGAAGCTTTCTTT.

V is TRBV6-5 and J is TRBJ1-2; weak D call: TRBD1 (6 bases). V lost 6 bases and J lost 6, with 14 bases in between. Germline assignment: CDR1 MNHEY and CDR2 SVGAGI. The CDR3 length is 13 residues. CDR3 amino acids: CASSLGGQDGYTF. The CDR3 nucleotides are TGTGCCAGCAGCCTGGGGGGGCAGGATGGCTACACCTTC.

The rearrangement joins TRBV27 to TRBJ2-1; D possibly corresponds to TRBD2 (5 bases). This CDR3 region has 15 residues. Germline V CDR1 and CDR2: MNHEY, SMNVEV (reference sequence). The V end was cut by 3 bases, the J end by 0 bases, with 9 bases between. The CDR3 sequence: CASSFSGSSYNEQFF. The CDR3 coding sequence is TGTGCCAGCAGTTTTTCGGGGAGCTCCTACAATGAGCAGTTCTTC.

This chain links TRBV6-5 with TRBJ2-6; D gene ambiguous. The CDR3 has 15 residues. Germline values: CDR1 MNHEY, CDR2 SVGAGI. V dropped 4 bases and J dropped 4 bases, with 11 bases sitting between them. Written as DNA, the CDR3 is TGTGCCAGCAGTTCGGCCGGGTCCGGGGCCAACGTCCTGACTTTC. The encoded protein is CASSSAGSGANVLTF.

This clone was detected only a few times. V gene TRBV18 combines with J gene TRBJ2-2, with 10 bases lining up with TRBD2. In germline, CDR1 is KGHSH, CDR2 LQKENI. Germline trimming cut 4 bases from V and 1 base from J; bases unmatched to any gene: 0. This CDR3 region has 15 residues. CDR3 DNA: TGTGCCAGCTCACGGACTAGCGGGAACACCGGGGAGCTGTTTTTT. Amino acids: CASSRTSGNTGELFF. Full variable domain (remainder filled in from reference TRBV18 and TRBJ2-2): NAGVMQNPRHLVRRRGQEARLRCSPMKGHSHVYWYRQLPEEGLKFMVYLQKENIIDESGMPKERFSAEFPKEGPSILRIQQVVRGDSAAYFCASSRTSGNTGELFFGEGSRLTVL.

In this sample, this clone turned up once. The chain has TRBV10-1 and TRBJ2-7; tentatively, D is TRBD2 (6 bases). Germline V gene lookup returns CDR1 WNHNN and CDR2 SYGVQD (reference sequence). This CDR3 spans 15 amino acids. V shed 3 bases and J shed 0 bases, with 12 bases lying between them. In DNA, the CDR3 is TGCGCCAGCAGTGAAGGATGGAGGGGCTCCTACGAGCAGTACTTC. Its translation: CASSEGWRGSYEQYF.

CDR3 bases: TGTGCCAGCAGTCCTGGGGGGGGGAACTATGGCTACACCTTC. The encoded protein is CASSPGGGNYGYTF. The V call is TRBV6-6, the J call TRBJ1-2, with D possibly TRBD1 on 5 matching bases. The V gene's germline CDR1 is MNHNY and CDR2 SVGAGI (reference sequence). The CDR3 contains 14 residues. Trimming took 5 bases from V and 2 from J, leaving 12 bases between them.

The chain uses TRBV5-5 and TRBJ2-7; possibly TRBD1 for D (5 bases). The length of the CDR3 is 12 residues. The germline CDR1 and CDR2 sequences are SGHKS and YYEKEE (reference sequence). V was trimmed by 1 base and J by 7 bases, leaving 9 bases between them. CDR3 nucleotide sequence: TGTGCCAGCAGCTTGTACAGGCGAGAGCAGTACTTC. Amino acids: CASSLYRREQYF.